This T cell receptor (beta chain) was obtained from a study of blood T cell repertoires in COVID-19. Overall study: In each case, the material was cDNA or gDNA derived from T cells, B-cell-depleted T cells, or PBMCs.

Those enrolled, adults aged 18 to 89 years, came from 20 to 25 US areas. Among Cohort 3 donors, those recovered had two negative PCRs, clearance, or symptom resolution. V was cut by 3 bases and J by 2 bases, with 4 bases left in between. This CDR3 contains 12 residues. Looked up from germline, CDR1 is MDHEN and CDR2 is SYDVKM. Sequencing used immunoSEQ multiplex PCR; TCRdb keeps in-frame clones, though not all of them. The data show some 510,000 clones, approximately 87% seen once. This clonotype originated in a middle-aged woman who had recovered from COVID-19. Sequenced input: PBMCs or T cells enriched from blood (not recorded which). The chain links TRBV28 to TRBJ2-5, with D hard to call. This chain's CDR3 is CASSFQQETQYF. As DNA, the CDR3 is TGTGCCAGCAGTTTCCAGCAAGAGACCCAGTACTTC.